This is a list of T cell receptor beta chains from one sample in a study of T cell repertoires in cytomegalovirus infection. Each CDR3 protein is one row after TCRdb ran MiXCR on the reads. The sample holds about 440,000 distinct CDR3 sequences, approximately 32% seen once. The sample comprised PBMCs. The receptor source for this set is a human donor in good health (CMV status not recorded). Some clones in this sample may be carry-over from other donors' samples. The CDR3 runs from the conserved cysteine through the conserved F or W. The order of the fields is clone size, J gene, D gene, V gene, CDR3 protein, CDR3 DNA. A D gene is named only where the DNA matches it firmly. Size tells how often a clone was seen (once, few, many) or the class of an expanded clone, and some rows leave it out.

abundance: -; j_gene: TRBJ1-5; d_gene: TRBD1; v_gene: TRBV28; CDR3aa: CASSPPGQLKPQHF; CDR3nt: TGTGCCAGCAGTCCTCCGGGACAGCTCAAGCCCCAGCATTTT
abundance: -; j_gene: TRBJ1-4; d_gene: TRBD1; v_gene: TRBV4-2; CDR3aa: CASSQAGTAQIGEKLFF; CDR3nt: TGTGCCAGCAGCCAAGCCGGGACAGCTCAGATTGGTGAAAAACTGTTTTTT
abundance: many; j_gene: TRBJ1-4; d_gene: -; v_gene: TRBV7-8; CDR3aa: CASSFRGAREKLFF; CDR3nt: TGTGCCAGCAGCTTTCGGGGGGCGCGTGAAAAACTGTTTTTT
abundance: few; j_gene: TRBJ1-2; d_gene: TRBD1; v_gene: TRBV5-1; CDR3aa: CASSIRQGGREGYTF; CDR3nt: TGCGCCAGCAGCATCCGACAGGGTGGTCGTGAAGGCTACACCTTC
abundance: -; j_gene: TRBJ1-2; d_gene: TRBD1; v_gene: TRBV6-6; CDR3aa: CASSSSGQGDNYGYTF; CDR3nt: TGTGCCAGCAGTTCCTCCGGACAGGGAGATAACTATGGCTACACCTTC
abundance: few; j_gene: TRBJ1-2; d_gene: TRBD1; v_gene: TRBV28; CDR3aa: CASSSPGQAYGYTF; CDR3nt: TGTGCCAGCAGTTCCCCGGGACAGGCATATGGCTACACCTTC
abundance: few; j_gene: TRBJ1-5; d_gene: -; v_gene: TRBV10-3; CDR3aa: CAIRGDSPYQPQHF; CDR3nt: TGTGCCATCAGAGGCGACAGCCCCTATCAGCCCCAGCATTTT
abundance: many; j_gene: TRBJ2-5; d_gene: -; v_gene: TRBV7-2; CDR3aa: CASSPLARGETQYF; CDR3nt: TGTGCCAGCAGTCCCCTAGCGAGGGGGGAGACCCAGTACTTC
abundance: -; j_gene: TRBJ2-3; d_gene: -; v_gene: TRBV11-2; CDR3aa: CASSQPQTPTDTQYF; CDR3nt: TGTGCCAGCAGCCAGCCACAAACGCCCACCGATACGCAGTATTTT
abundance: few; j_gene: TRBJ2-1; d_gene: -; v_gene: TRBV10-3; CDR3aa: CAIASRNEQFF; CDR3nt: TGTGCCATCGCCTCTCGGAATGAGCAGTTCTTC
abundance: few; j_gene: TRBJ2-7; d_gene: TRBD2; v_gene: TRBV4-2; CDR3aa: CASSQASSGGSYEQYF; CDR3nt: TGTGCCAGCAGCCAAGCGAGTAGCGGGGGCTCCTACGAGCAGTACTTC
abundance: few; j_gene: TRBJ2-7; d_gene: TRBD1; v_gene: TRBV19; CDR3aa: CASSTQGIQYF; CDR3nt: TGTGCCAGTAGTACACAGGGGATTCAGTACTTC
abundance: -; j_gene: TRBJ1-2; d_gene: TRBD1; v_gene: TRBV27; CDR3aa: CATRQGGQIFGYTF; CDR3nt: TGTGCCACACGACAGGGAGGCCAGATCTTTGGCTACACCTTC
abundance: many; j_gene: TRBJ2-7; d_gene: TRBD1; v_gene: TRBV10-3; CDR3aa: CAISNRGFLSYEQYF; CDR3nt: TGTGCCATCAGCAACAGGGGGTTCCTCTCCTACGAGCAGTACTTC
abundance: few; j_gene: TRBJ2-1; d_gene: -; v_gene: TRBV10-2; CDR3aa: CASSESGTHNEQFF; CDR3nt: TGCGCCAGCAGTGAGTCAGGCACCCACAATGAGCAGTTCTTC
abundance: -; j_gene: TRBJ2-1; d_gene: TRBD2; v_gene: TRBV30; CDR3aa: CAWSLGAGGWGEQFF; CDR3nt: TGTGCCTGGAGTTTGGGAGCGGGGGGGTGGGGTGAGCAGTTCTTC
abundance: -; j_gene: TRBJ2-1; d_gene: TRBD2; v_gene: TRBV11-1; CDR3aa: CASRHRDRKAGGPSYNEQFF; CDR3nt: TGTGCCAGCAGACACCGGGACAGGAAAGCGGGGGGGCCTTCCTACAATGAGCAGTTCTTC
abundance: many; j_gene: TRBJ2-3; d_gene: -; v_gene: TRBV7-3; CDR3aa: CASSRDYSSTDTQYF; CDR3nt: TGTGCCAGCAGCCGAGACTACTCTAGCACAGATACGCAGTATTTT
abundance: few; j_gene: TRBJ1-5; d_gene: -; v_gene: TRBV4-3; CDR3aa: CASSQLVWVQPQHF; CDR3nt: TGCGCCAGCAGCCAATTAGTGTGGGTTCAGCCCCAGCATTTT
abundance: few; j_gene: TRBJ1-2; d_gene: -; v_gene: TRBV19; CDR3aa: CASTRSPDPNYGYTF; CDR3nt: TGTGCCAGTACCCGCTCCCCCGACCCCAACTATGGCTACACCTTC
abundance: few; j_gene: TRBJ1-1; d_gene: TRBD1; v_gene: TRBV4-1; CDR3aa: CASSHRQGAHTEAFF; CDR3nt: TGCGCCAGCAGCCACCGACAGGGGGCTCACACTGAAGCTTTCTTT
abundance: -; j_gene: TRBJ2-7; d_gene: TRBD1; v_gene: TRBV11-1; CDR3aa: CASSSTGTPCEQYF; CDR3nt: TGTGCCAGCAGCTCGACAGGGACACCGTGCGAGCAGTACTTC
abundance: -; j_gene: TRBJ2-7; d_gene: -; v_gene: TRBV11-2; CDR3aa: CASSSTSGVRYEQYF; CDR3nt: TGTGCCAGCAGCTCCACCTCAGGGGTTAGGTACGAGCAGTACTTC
abundance: few; j_gene: TRBJ2-5; d_gene: TRBD1; v_gene: TRBV6-5; CDR3aa: CASSYLRTGGQETQYF; CDR3nt: TGTGCCAGCAGTTACCTGAGGACAGGGGGTCAAGAGACCCAGTACTTC
abundance: few; j_gene: TRBJ2-5; d_gene: -; v_gene: TRBV11-2; CDR3aa: CASSLGPGKGETQYF; CDR3nt: TGTGCCAGCAGCTTAGGGCCAGGGAAAGGAGAGACCCAGTACTTC
abundance: -; j_gene: TRBJ1-5; d_gene: -; v_gene: TRBV7-9; CDR3aa: CASSRQRNQPQQF; CDR3nt: TGTGCCAGCAGCCGACAGCGCAATCAGCCCCAGCAATTC
abundance: few; j_gene: TRBJ2-3; d_gene: TRBD2; v_gene: TRBV5-1; CDR3aa: CASSLGGLADRTDTQYF; CDR3nt: TGCGCCAGCAGCTTGGGGGGTCTAGCGGACCGCACAGATACGCAGTATTTT
abundance: many; j_gene: TRBJ1-1; d_gene: -; v_gene: TRBV12-3/TRBV12-4; CDR3aa: CASTRTVGTEAFF; CDR3nt: TGTGCCAGCACACGGACAGTCGGGACTGAAGCTTTCTTT
abundance: few; j_gene: TRBJ1-1; d_gene: TRBD1; v_gene: TRBV7-8; CDR3aa: CASSSYRGRDTEAFF; CDR3nt: TGTGCCAGCAGCTCCTACAGGGGACGAGACACTGAAGCTTTCTTT
abundance: -; j_gene: TRBJ2-1; d_gene: TRBD2; v_gene: TRBV20-1; CDR3aa: CSARGLRGGNNEQFF; CDR3nt: TGCAGTGCTCGGGGATTGCGGGGGGGCAACAATGAGCAGTTCTTC
abundance: few; j_gene: TRBJ2-2; d_gene: TRBD2; v_gene: TRBV11-2; CDR3aa: CASSPYAGLAGEGAGELFF; CDR3nt: TGTGCCAGCAGCCCGTATGCCGGACTAGCGGGGGAAGGGGCCGGGGAGCTGTTTTTT
abundance: -; j_gene: TRBJ2-1; d_gene: TRBD2; v_gene: TRBV2; CDR3aa: CASMKRGSYNEQFF; CDR3nt: TGTGCCAGCATGAAGCGGGGGAGCTACAATGAGCAGTTCTTC
abundance: few; j_gene: TRBJ2-7; d_gene: TRBD1; v_gene: TRBV5-6; CDR3aa: CASSGTGGEQYF; CDR3nt: TGTGCCAGCAGCGGGACAGGGGGCGAGCAGTACTTC
abundance: -; j_gene: TRBJ2-1; d_gene: -; v_gene: TRBV5-4; CDR3aa: CASSWFFRDHEQFF; CDR3nt: TGTGCCAGCAGCTGGTTTTTCAGGGACCATGAGCAGTTCTTC
abundance: few; j_gene: TRBJ2-1; d_gene: -; v_gene: TRBV5-5; CDR3aa: CASSLGAHNEQFF; CDR3nt: TGTGCCAGCAGCTTGGGGGCCCACAATGAGCAGTTCTTC
abundance: -; j_gene: TRBJ1-2; d_gene: TRBD1; v_gene: TRBV7-9; CDR3aa: CASRGTGEDGYGYTF; CDR3nt: TGTGCCAGCAGAGGGACAGGGGAAGATGGGTATGGCTACACCTTC
abundance: many; j_gene: TRBJ2-4; d_gene: TRBD1; v_gene: TRBV7-8; CDR3aa: CASSHGVRDRRKNIQYF; CDR3nt: TGTGCCAGCAGCCATGGCGTCCGGGACAGACGAAAAAACATTCAGTACTTC
abundance: few; j_gene: TRBJ2-6; d_gene: TRBD1; v_gene: TRBV12-3/TRBV12-4; CDR3aa: CASRTQGAGANVLTF; CDR3nt: TGTGCCAGCAGGACCCAGGGGGCTGGGGCCAACGTCCTGACTTTC
abundance: many; j_gene: TRBJ1-1; d_gene: TRBD1; v_gene: TRBV7-2; CDR3aa: CASSLAGTGGLNTEAFF; CDR3nt: TGTGCCAGCAGCTTAGCCGGGACAGGGGGATTGAACACTGAAGCTTTCTTT
abundance: few; j_gene: TRBJ2-5; d_gene: -; v_gene: TRBV6-2/TRBV6-3; CDR3aa: CASYSERQETQYF; CDR3nt: TGTGCCAGTTACAGTGAGAGACAAGAGACCCAGTACTTC
abundance: -; j_gene: TRBJ2-5; d_gene: -; v_gene: TRBV6-5; CDR3aa: CASSYSGLVREETQYF; CDR3nt: TGTGCCAGCAGTTACTCGGGTCTAGTCAGGGAAGAGACCCAGTACTTC
abundance: few; j_gene: TRBJ1-2; d_gene: -; v_gene: TRBV29-1; CDR3aa: CSATGDYGYTF; CDR3nt: TGCAGCGCTACGGGAGACTATGGCTACACCTTC
abundance: -; j_gene: TRBJ2-3; d_gene: -; v_gene: TRBV30; CDR3aa: CAWSQGGTSTDTQYF; CDR3nt: TGTGCCTGGAGTCAGGGGGGGACAAGCACAGATACGCAGTATTTT
abundance: few; j_gene: TRBJ2-7; d_gene: -; v_gene: TRBV15; CDR3aa: CATSRDRDFSYEQYF; CDR3nt: TGTGCCACCAGCAGGGACCGGGACTTCTCCTACGAGCAGTACTTC
abundance: -; j_gene: TRBJ2-7; d_gene: TRBD1; v_gene: TRBV7-8; CDR3aa: CASSFRGTAYEQYF; CDR3nt: TGTGCCAGCAGCTTCAGGGGGACCGCCTACGAGCAGTACTTC
abundance: few; j_gene: TRBJ2-7; d_gene: -; v_gene: TRBV5-6; CDR3aa: CASSLVQENEQYF; CDR3nt: TGTGCCAGCAGCTTGGTACAGGAAAACGAGCAGTACTTC
abundance: few; j_gene: TRBJ2-5; d_gene: TRBD2; v_gene: TRBV20-1; CDR3aa: CSVLLAEQETQYF; CDR3nt: TGCAGCGTACTACTAGCGGAACAAGAGACCCAGTACTTC
abundance: -; j_gene: TRBJ2-3; d_gene: TRBD1; v_gene: TRBV28; CDR3aa: CASRLGTASTDTQYF; CDR3nt: TGTGCCAGCAGACTCGGGACAGCAAGCACAGATACGCAGTATTTT
abundance: few; j_gene: TRBJ2-4; d_gene: -; v_gene: TRBV5-6; CDR3aa: CASSLSRQNIQYF; CDR3nt: TGTGCCAGCAGCTTAAGCAGACAAAACATTCAGTACTTC
abundance: many; j_gene: TRBJ2-7; d_gene: TRBD1; v_gene: TRBV7-8; CDR3aa: CASSGTRTGGTPYEQYF; CDR3nt: TGTGCCAGCAGCGGGACCCGGACAGGGGGCACCCCCTACGAGCAGTACTTC
abundance: few; j_gene: TRBJ1-1; d_gene: -; v_gene: TRBV14; CDR3aa: CASSRPQGGNTEAFF; CDR3nt: TGTGCCAGCAGCCGTCCACAGGGAGGGAACACTGAAGCTTTCTTT
abundance: few; j_gene: TRBJ2-1; d_gene: -; v_gene: TRBV7-6; CDR3aa: CASSPLGWEAYNEQFF; CDR3nt: TGTGCCAGCAGCCCCTTAGGCTGGGAGGCCTACAATGAGCAGTTCTTC
abundance: few; j_gene: TRBJ2-3; d_gene: TRBD2; v_gene: TRBV28; CDR3aa: CASSTLAGGGTDTQYF; CDR3nt: TGTGCCAGCAGTACCCTAGCGGGGGGAGGAACAGATACGCAGTATTTT
abundance: -; j_gene: TRBJ1-2; d_gene: TRBD1; v_gene: TRBV2; CDR3aa: CASILGTGVHYGYTF; CDR3nt: TGTGCCAGCATTTTAGGGACAGGGGTCCACTATGGCTACACCTTC
abundance: -; j_gene: TRBJ2-2; d_gene: -; v_gene: TRBV4-3; CDR3aa: CASSQDTRSGELFF; CDR3nt: TGCGCCAGCAGCCAAGATACGAGGTCCGGGGAGCTGTTTTTT
abundance: -; j_gene: TRBJ1-4; d_gene: -; v_gene: TRBV19; CDR3aa: CASRVRGPANEKLFF; CDR3nt: TGTGCCAGTAGAGTCCGGGGGCCTGCTAATGAAAAACTGTTTTTT
abundance: -; j_gene: TRBJ2-7; d_gene: -; v_gene: TRBV19; CDR3aa: CASSASSVYEQYF; CDR3nt: TGTGCCAGTAGTGCCTCTAGCGTCTACGAGCAGTACTTC
abundance: few; j_gene: TRBJ1-4; d_gene: TRBD1; v_gene: TRBV28; CDR3aa: CASSFLTGGEKLFF; CDR3nt: TGTGCCAGCAGTTTCCTGACAGGGGGCGAAAAACTGTTTTTT
abundance: few; j_gene: TRBJ2-2; d_gene: -; v_gene: TRBV19; CDR3aa: CKPREYGELFF; CDR3nt: TGTAAACCCAGGGAATACGGGGAGCTGTTTTTT
abundance: -; j_gene: TRBJ1-1; d_gene: -; v_gene: TRBV19; CDR3aa: CASSPLGGTHTEAFF; CDR3nt: TGTGCCAGTAGTCCCCTTGGAGGAACCCACACTGAAGCTTTCTTT